The subject of this entry is one T cell receptor (beta chain). Its specificity is unknown. Only in-frame clones appear in the TCRdb table, and some are missing; sequencing was by immunoSEQ multiplex PCR. The repertoire holds more than 12,000 clones, with 65% to 85% as singletons. The data derive from a study of PD-1 blockade in classical Hodgkin lymphoma. CDR3 size: 16 residues. V dropped 2 bases and J dropped 4 bases, with 15 bases sitting between them. Germline CDR1 is SEHNR and CDR2 is FQNEAQ (reference sequence). Relapses following autologous stem cell transplantation were seen in all patients, with brentuximab vedotin exposure varying. Best responses were complete response, partial response or progressive disease. Whole-study results and caveats: Reports described newly diagnosed patients as having lower baseline TCR diversity than healthy donors. The baseline diversity of complete responders showed similarity to that of newly diagnosed patients.

This chain links TRBV7-9 with TRBJ2-4, with D tentatively TRBD1 or TRBD2 (6 bases each). The receptor comes from a human donor with classical Hodgkin lymphoma. This specimen was peripheral blood mononuclear cells (PBMCs), taken before the second cycle of nivolumab. Written as DNA, the CDR3 is TGTGCCAGCAGCTTAATCACTCAGGGGACTAAAAACATTCAGTACTTC. Protein sequence: CASSLITQGTKNIQYF.